The TCR beta chain under discussion was sequenced for a study of shared clonotypes between healthy human individuals. This clone has only one observation. The CDR3 sequence is 15 residues long. V lost 0 bases and J 1 base, leaving 9 bases between the germline ends. Only CD45RO-negative cells positively selected for CCR7 counted as naive CD8 cells, so terminally differentiated effector memory CD45RA+ cells were excluded. Using immunoSEQ multiplex PCR, the repertoire was profiled, and TCRdb retains in-frame clones only, with some absent. This repertoire shows nearly 2 million clones, approximately 94% found once; its top ten account for approximately 1%.

The sequence was obtained from a man aged 18 to 29 in good health. The chain employs TRBV6-7 and TRBJ1-1; D is possibly TRBD1 (5 bases). TRBV6-7 is an ORF for which the function is uncertain. Specimen: naive CD8+ T cells sorted from blood. The CDR3 is CASSYSRGTNTEAFF. CDR3 bases: TGTGCCAGCAGTTACTCGAGGGGCACGAACACTGAAGCTTTCTTT.